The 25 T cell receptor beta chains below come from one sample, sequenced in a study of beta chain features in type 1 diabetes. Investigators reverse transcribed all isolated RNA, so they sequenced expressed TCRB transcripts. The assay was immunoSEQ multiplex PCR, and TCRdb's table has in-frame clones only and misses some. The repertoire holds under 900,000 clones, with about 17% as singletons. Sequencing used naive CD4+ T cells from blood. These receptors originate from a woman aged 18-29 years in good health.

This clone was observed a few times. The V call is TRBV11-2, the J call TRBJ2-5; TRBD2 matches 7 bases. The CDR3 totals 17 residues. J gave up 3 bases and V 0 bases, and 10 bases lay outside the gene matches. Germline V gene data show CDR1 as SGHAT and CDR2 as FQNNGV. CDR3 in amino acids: CASSLDSSLASKETQYF. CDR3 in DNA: TGTGCCAGCAGCTTAGATTCATCACTAGCGTCCAAAGAGACCCAGTACTTC.

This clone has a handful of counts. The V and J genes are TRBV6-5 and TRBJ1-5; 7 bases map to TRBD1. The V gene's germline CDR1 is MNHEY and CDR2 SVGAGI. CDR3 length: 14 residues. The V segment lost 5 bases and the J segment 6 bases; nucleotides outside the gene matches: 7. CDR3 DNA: TGTGCCAGCAGTGCCCCAGGGGGAGGTCAGCCCCAGCATTTT. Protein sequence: CASSAPGGGQPQHF.

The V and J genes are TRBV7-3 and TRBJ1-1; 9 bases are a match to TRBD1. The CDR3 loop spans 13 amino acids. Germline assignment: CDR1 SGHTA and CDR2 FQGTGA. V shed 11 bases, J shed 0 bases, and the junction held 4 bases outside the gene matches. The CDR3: CAVGQGMNTEAFF. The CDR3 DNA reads TGTGCCGTGGGACAGGGAATGAACACTGAAGCTTTCTTT.

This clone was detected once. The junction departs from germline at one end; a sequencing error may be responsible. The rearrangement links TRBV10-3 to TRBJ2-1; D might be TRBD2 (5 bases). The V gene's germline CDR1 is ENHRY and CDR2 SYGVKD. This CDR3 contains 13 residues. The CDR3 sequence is CASSYSGVNEQFF. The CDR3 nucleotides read TGTGCCAGCAGTTACTCCGGGGTCAATGAGCAGTTCTTC.

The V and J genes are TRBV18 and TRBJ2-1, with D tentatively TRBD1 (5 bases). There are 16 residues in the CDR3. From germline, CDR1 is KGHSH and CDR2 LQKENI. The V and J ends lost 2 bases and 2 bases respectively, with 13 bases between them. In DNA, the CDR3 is TGTGCCAGCTCACCAGGGGCAGGGAAGGCCTACAATGAGCAGTTCTTC. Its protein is CASSPGAGKAYNEQFF.

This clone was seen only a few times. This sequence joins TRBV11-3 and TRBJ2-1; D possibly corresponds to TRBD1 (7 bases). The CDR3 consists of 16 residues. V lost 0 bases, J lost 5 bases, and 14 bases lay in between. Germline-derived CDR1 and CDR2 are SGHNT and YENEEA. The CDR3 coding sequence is TGTGCCAGCAGCTTAGAATCGGGGGACAGACACAATGAGCAGTTCTTC. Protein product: CASSLESGDRHNEQFF. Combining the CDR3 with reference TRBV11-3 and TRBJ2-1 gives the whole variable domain EAGVVQSPRYKIIEKKQPVAFWCNPISGHNTLYWYLQNLGQGPELLIRYENEEAVDDSQLPKDRFSAERLKGVDSTLKIQPAELGDSAVYLCASSLESGDRHNEQFFGPGTRLTVL.

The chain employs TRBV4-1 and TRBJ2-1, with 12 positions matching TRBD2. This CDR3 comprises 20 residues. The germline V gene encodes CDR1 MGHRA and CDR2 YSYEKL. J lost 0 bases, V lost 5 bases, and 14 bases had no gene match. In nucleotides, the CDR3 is TGCGCCAGCAGCGTCGCTACCGGGACTAGCGGGCGCAGCTCCTACAATGAGCAGTTCTTC. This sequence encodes CASSVATGTSGRSSYNEQFF.

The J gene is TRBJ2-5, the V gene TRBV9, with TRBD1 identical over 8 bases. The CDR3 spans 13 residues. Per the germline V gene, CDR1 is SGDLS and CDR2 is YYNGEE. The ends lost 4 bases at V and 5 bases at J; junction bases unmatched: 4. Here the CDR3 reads CASSPGGGETQYF. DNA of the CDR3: TGTGCCAGCAGCCCAGGGGGCGGCGAGACCCAGTACTTC.

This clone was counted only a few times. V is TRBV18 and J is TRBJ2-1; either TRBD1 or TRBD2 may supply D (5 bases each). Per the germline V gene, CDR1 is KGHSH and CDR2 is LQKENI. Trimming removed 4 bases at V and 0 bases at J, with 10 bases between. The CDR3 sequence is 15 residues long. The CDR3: CASSLGVPSYNEQFF. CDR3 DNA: TGTGCCAGCTCACTGGGGGTCCCCTCCTACAATGAGCAGTTCTTC.

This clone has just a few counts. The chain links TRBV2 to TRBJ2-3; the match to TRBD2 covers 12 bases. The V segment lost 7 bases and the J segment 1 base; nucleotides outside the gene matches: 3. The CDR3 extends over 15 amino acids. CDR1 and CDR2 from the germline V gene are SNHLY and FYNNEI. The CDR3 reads CASTRLAGGTDTQYF. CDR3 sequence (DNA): TGTGCCAGCACACGACTAGCGGGAGGCACAGATACGCAGTATTTT.

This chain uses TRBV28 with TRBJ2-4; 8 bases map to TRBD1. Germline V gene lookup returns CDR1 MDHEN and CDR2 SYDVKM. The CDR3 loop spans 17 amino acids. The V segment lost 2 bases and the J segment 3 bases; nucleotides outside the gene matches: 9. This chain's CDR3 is CASSLPDRGLGKNIQYF. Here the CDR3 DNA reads TGTGCCAGCAGTTTACCCGACAGGGGATTAGGCAAAAACATTCAGTACTTC.

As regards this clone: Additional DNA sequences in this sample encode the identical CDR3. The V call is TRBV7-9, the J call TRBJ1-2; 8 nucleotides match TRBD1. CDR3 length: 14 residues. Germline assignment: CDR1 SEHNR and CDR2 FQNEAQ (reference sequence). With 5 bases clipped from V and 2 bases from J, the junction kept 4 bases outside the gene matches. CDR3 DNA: TGTGCCAGCAGCCTAACAGGGGGGAACTATGGCTACACCTTC. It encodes CASSLTGGNYGYTF.

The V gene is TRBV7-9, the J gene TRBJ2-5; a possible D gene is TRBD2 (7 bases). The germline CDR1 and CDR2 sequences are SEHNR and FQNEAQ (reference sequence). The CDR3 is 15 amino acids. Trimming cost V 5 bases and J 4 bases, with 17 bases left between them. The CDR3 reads CASSPRGGGLETQYF. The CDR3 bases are TGTGCCAGCAGCCCCCGTGGCGGGGGCTTAGAGACCCAGTACTTC.

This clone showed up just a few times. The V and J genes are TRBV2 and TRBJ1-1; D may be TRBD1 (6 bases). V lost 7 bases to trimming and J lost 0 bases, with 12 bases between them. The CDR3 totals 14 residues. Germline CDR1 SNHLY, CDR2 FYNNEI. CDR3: CASTEQGMNTEAFF. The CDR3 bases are TGTGCCAGCACAGAACAGGGAATGAACACTGAAGCTTTCTTT.

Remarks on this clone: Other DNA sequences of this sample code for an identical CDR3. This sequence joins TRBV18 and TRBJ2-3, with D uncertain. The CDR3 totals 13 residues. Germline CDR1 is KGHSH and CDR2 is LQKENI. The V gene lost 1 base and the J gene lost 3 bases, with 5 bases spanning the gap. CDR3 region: CASSPQSTDTQYF. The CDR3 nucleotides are TGTGCCAGCTCACCACAATCTACAGATACGCAGTATTTT.

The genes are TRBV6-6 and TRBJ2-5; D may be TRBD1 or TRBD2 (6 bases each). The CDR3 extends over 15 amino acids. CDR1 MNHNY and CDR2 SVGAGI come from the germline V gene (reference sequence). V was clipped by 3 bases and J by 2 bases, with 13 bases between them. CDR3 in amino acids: CASSYRGDLQETQYF. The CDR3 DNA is TGTGCCAGCAGTTATAGGGGGGACTTGCAAGAGACCCAGTACTTC.

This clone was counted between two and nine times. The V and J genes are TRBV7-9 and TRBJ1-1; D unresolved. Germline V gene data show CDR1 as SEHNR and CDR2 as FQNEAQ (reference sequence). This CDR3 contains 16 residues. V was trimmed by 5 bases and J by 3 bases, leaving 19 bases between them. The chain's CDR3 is CASSHPRVEWDTEAFF. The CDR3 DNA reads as TGTGCCAGCAGCCACCCTCGTGTCGAGTGGGACACTGAAGCTTTCTTT.

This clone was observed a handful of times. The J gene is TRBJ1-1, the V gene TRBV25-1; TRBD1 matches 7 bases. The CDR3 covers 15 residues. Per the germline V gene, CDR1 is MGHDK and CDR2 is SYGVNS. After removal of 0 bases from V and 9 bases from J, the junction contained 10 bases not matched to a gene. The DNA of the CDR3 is TGTGCCAGCAGTGAATATCGACAGGGCGAACCTCAAGCTTTCTTT. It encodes CASSEYRQGEPQAFF. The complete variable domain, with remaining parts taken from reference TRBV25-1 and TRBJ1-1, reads EADIYQTPRYLVIGTGKKITLECSQTMGHDKMYWYQQDPGMELHLIHYSYGVNSTEKGDLSSESTVSRIRTEHFPLTLESARPSHTSQYLCASSEYRQGEPQAFFGQGTRLTVV.

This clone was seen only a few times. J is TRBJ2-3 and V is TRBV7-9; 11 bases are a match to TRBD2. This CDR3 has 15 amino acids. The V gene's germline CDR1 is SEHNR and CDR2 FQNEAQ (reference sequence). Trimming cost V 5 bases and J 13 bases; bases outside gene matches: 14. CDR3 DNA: TGTGCCAGCAGCAACACTCTAGCGGGAGGAGCCAGGGAGTATTTT. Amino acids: CASSNTLAGGAREYF. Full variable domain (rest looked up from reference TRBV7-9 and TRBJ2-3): DTGVSQNPRHKITKRGQNVTFRCDPISEHNRLYWYRQTLGQGPEFLTYFQNEAQLEKSRLLSDRFSAERPKGSFSTLEIQRTEQGDSAMYLCASSNTLAGGAREYFGPGTRLTVL.

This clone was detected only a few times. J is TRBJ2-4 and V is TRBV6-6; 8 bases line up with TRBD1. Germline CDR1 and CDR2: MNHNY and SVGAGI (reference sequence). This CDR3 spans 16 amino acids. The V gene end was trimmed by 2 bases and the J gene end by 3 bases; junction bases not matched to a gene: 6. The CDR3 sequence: CASSYRTGPGKNIQYF. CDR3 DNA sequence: TGTGCCAGCAGTTACCGGACAGGGCCGGGCAAAAACATTCAGTACTTC.

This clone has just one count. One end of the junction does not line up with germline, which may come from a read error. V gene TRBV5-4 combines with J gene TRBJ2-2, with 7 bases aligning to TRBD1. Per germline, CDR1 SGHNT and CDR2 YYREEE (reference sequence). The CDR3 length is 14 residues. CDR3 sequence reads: CASSPDRDTEELFF. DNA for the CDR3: TGTGCCAGCAGCCCCGACAGGGACACCGAGGAGCTGTTTTTT.

The CDR3 nucleotides read TGTGCCAGCAGTTTAGAAAGGAGCTCCTACAATGAGCAGTTCTTC. As protein: CASSLERSSYNEQFF. This chain joins TRBV27 and TRBJ2-1; D is uncertain. Trimming removed 2 bases from V and 0 bases from J, with 8 bases in between. This CDR3 contains 15 residues. Germline lookup yields CDR1 MNHEY and CDR2 SMNVEV (reference sequence).

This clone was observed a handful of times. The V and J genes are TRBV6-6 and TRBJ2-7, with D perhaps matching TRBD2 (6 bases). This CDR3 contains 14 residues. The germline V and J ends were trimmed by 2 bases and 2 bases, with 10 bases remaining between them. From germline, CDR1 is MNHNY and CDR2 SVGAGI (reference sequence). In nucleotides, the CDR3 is TGTGCCAGCAGTTACGCGGGGTTTACCTACGAGCAGTACTTC. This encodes CASSYAGFTYEQYF.

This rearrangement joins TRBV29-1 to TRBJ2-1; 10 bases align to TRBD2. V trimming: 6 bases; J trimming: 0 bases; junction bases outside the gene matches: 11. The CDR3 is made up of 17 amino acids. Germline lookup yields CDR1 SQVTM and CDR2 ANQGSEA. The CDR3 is CSVSGTPSGSSYNEQFF. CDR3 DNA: TGCAGCGTCTCGGGAACGCCTAGCGGGAGCTCCTACAATGAGCAGTTCTTC.

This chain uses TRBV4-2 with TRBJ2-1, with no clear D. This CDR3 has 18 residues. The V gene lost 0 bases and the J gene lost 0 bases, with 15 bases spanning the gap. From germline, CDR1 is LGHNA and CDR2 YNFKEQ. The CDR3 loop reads CASSQDSRRLSSYNEQFF. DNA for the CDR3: TGTGCCAGCAGCCAAGATTCAAGGCGGTTAAGCTCCTACAATGAGCAGTTCTTC.